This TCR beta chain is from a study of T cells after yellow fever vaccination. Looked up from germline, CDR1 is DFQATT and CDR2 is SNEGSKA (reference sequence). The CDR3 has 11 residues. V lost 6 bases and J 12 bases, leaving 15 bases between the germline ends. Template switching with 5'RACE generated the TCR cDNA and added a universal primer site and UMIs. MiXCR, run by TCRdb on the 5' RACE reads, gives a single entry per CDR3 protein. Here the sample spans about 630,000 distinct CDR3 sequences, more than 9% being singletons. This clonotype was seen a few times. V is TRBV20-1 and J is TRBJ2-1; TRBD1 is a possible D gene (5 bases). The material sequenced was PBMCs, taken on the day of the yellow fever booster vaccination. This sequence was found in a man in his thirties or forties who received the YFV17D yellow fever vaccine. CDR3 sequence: CSASLGAGQFF. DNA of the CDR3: TGCAGTGCCTCCCTAGGGGCCGGGCAGTTCTTC.